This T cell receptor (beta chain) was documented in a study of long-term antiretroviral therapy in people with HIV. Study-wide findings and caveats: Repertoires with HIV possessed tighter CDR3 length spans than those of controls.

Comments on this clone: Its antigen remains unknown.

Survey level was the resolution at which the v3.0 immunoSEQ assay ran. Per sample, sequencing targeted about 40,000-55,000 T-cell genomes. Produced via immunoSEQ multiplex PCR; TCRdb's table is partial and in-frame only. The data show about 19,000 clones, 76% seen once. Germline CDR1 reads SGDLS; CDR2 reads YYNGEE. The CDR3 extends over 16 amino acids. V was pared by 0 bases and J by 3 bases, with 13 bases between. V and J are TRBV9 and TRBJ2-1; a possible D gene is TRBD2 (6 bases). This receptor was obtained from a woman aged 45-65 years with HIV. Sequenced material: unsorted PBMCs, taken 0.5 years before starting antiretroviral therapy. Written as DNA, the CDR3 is TGTGCCAGCAGCGTAGGCCGGGACTGGTACTACAATGAGCAGTTCTTC. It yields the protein CASSVGRDWYYNEQFF.